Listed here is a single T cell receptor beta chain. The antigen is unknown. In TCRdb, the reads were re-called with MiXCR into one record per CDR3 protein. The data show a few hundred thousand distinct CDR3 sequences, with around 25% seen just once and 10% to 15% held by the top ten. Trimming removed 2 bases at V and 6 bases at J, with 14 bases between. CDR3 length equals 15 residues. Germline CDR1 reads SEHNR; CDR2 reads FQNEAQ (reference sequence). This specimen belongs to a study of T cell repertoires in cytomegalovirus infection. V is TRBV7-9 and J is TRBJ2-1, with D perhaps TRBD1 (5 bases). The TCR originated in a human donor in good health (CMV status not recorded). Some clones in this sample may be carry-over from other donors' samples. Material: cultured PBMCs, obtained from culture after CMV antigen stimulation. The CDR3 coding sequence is TGTGCCAGCAGCTTAATCCAGGGATGGTCCAATGAGCAGTTCTTC. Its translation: CASSLIQGWSNEQFF.